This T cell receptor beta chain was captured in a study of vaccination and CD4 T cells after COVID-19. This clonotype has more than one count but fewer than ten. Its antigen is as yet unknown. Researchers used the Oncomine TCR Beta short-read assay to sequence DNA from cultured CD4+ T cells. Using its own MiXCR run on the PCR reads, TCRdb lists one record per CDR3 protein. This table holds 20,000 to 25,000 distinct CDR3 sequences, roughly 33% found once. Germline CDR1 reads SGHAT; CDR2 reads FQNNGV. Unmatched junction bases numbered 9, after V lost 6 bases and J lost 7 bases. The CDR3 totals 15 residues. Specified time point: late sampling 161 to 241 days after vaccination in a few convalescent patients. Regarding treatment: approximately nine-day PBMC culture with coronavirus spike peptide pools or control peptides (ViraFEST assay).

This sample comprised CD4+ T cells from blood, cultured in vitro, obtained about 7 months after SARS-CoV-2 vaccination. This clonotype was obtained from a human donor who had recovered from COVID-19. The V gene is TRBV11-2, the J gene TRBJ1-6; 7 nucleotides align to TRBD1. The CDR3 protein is CASRPTGRPNSPLHF. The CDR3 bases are TGTGCCAGCAGACCGACAGGGAGGCCAAATTCACCCCTCCACTTT. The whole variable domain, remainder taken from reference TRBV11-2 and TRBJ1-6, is EAGVAQSPRYKIIEKRQSVAFWCNPISGHATLYWYQQILGQGPKLLIQFQNNGVVDDSQLPKDRFSAERLKGVDSTLKIQPAKLEDSAVYLCASRPTGRPNSPLHFGNGTRLTVT.